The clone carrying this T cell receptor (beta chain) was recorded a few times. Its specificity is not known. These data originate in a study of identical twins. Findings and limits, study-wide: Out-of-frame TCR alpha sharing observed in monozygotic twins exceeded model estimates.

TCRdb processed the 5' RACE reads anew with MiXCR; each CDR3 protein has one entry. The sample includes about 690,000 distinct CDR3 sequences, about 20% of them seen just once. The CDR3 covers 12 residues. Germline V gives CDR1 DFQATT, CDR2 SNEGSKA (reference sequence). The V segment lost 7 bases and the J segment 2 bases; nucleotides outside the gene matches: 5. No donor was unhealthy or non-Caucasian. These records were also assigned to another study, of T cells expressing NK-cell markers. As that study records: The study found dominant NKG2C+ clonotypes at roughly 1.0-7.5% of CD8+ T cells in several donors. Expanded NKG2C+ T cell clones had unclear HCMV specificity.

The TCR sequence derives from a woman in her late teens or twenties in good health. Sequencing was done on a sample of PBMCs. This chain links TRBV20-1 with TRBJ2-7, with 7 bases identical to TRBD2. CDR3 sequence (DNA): TGCAGTGGGGGGGGGAGTACCTACGAGCAGTACTTC. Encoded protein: CSGGGSTYEQYF.